This note documents a single T cell receptor beta chain sequence. This clonotype was counted a few times. It lacks a known antigen. One base away there is no much larger clone; base qualities are not given. These data are taken from a study of Graves' ophthalmopathy and Graves' hyperthyroidism (dated by TCRdb to the late 2010s). Concerning the study at large: A patient counted as having stable hyperthyroidism if there was no progression to ophthalmopathy within 18 months of follow-up. TCR beta repertoire signatures were used to distinguish Graves' ophthalmopathy from Graves' hyperthyroidism and to predict progression to ophthalmopathy. In total, around 140 blood samples were TCR-sequenced: fewer than 50 ophthalmopathy, around 75 hyperthyroidism and around 17 hyperthyroidism-to-ophthalmopathy patients. To explore V-J signatures that distinguish ophthalmopathy from hyperthyroidism, a discovery set of 100 patients was enrolled, made up of 40 to 45 with ophthalmopathy and under 65 with stable hyperthyroidism. For independent validation, a separate cohort was made up of approximately 18 hyperthyroidism patients plus 17 patients who later progressed from hyperthyroidism to ophthalmopathy. In roughly 6 hyperthyroidism patients, T-cell repertoires of thyroid tissue and blood were compared. Following sampling, methimazole starting at 30 mg daily was administered to hyperthyroidism patients, and high-dose intravenous methylprednisolone was administered to ophthalmopathy patients.

For repertoire sequencing, the TCR beta CDR3 regions were amplified from RNA transcripts. The first round of RT-PCR was done with HTBI primers and the Qiagen OneStep RT-PCR kit, and was followed by a second round of multiplex PCR, then size selection and purification. The libraries underwent paired-end sequencing with 100 bp reads on an Illumina HiSeq2000. From the authors' description of their analysis: SOAPnuke was used for read processing, and reads with adapters, uncalled bases, a mean Phred below 15, or no exact constant-primer or identifier match were discarded. COPE v1.2.5 was used to merge high-quality paired reads. Each unique nucleotide sequence was treated as a clonotype, and MiTCR v1.1 was used to align the clonotypes to the IMGT TRB V, D and J references. The analysis was limited to V-J combinations with a frequency above 0.0001, which together covered over 99% of the repertoires. For each V-J combination, a TCR clonal expansion and chaos score was defined as the ratio of F50 clonal expansion to chaos observed in the TCRdist matrix. Welch's t-statistics and random forest were used to reduce the features to around 13 V-J combinations, which were then used as input to a naive Bayes classifier. The similarity between thyroid and blood repertoires was quantified using the Morisita-Horn index. TCRdb reworked the public reads: Q25 trimming with fastp, MiXCR clone assembly, productive beta chains retained. When rows share a CDR3 protein, they turn into one entry using the most common DNA and genes. The authors' filters were not applied to this entry. For this sample there are around 1,200,000 distinct CDR3 sequences; 35% to 40% appear just once. The top ten constitute over 8.5% of the sample.

The hyperthyroidism patients were 18 to 65 years old and newly diagnosed, with a disease duration of less than 2 months. Patients were excluded if they had other autoimmune diseases, uncontrolled infections, pregnancy or lactation. Diagnosis was based on clinical symptoms, serum thyroxine, TRAb, thyroid ultrasound and orbital computed tomography. Total RNA was extracted with Trizol reagent and quality-checked on an Agilent 2100 Bioanalyzer. Reading from cysteine to phenylalanine, the CDR3 counts 18 amino acids. Only the CDR3 part of the read is kept: 54 bases, read in frame from the first base. In the germline V gene (reference sequence), CDR1 corresponds to LNHDA and CDR2 to SQIVND. V loses 7 bases of germline sequence and J loses 2 bases, and the interval between the two ends is 23 bases. Paper-wide results and their limitations: The 13-signature model separated ophthalmopathy from stable hyperthyroidism with approximately 85% sensitivity and about 81% specificity in cross-validation, and 80%/75% in the test set. No statistical method was used to set the sample size in advance, and the investigators knew which group each participant was assigned to. Most expanded thyroid clonotypes with frequency above 0.001 were also detected in blood, suggesting blood repertoires may reflect the thyroid immune response. In validation, the model predicted ophthalmopathy progression with less than 71% sensitivity and 72.22% specificity; some 13 predicted patients were CT-confirmed with GO in a median of about 6.1 months.

The sequence links TRBV19 to TRBJ1-4, with the D gene not clear enough to name. This TCR came from an adult man with Graves' hyperthyroidism. Sequenced: peripheral blood or thyroid tissue (not recorded which). The sequenced DNA is TGTGCCAGTACCCCAATATCCGCGTTGAGGGTCACTAATGAAAAACTGTTTTTT. Its protein product is CASTPISALRVTNEKLFF.